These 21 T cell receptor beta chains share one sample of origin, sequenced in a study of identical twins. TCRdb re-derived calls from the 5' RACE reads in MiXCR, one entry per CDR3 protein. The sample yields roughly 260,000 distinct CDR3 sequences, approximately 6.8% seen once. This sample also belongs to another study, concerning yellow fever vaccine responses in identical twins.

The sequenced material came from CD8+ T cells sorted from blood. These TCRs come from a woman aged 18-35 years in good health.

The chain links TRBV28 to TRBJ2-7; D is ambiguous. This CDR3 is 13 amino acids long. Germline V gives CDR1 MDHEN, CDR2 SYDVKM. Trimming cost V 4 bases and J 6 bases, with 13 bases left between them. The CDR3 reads CASSYLPQVEQYF. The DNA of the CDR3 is TGTGCCAGCAGTTACCTTCCTCAAGTCGAGCAGTACTTC.

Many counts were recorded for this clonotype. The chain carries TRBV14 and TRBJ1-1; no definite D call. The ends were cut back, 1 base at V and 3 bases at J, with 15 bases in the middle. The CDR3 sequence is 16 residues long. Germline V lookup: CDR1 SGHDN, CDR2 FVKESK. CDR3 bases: TGTGCCAGCAGCCAAGTACCCCTTAGGAGGGACACTGAAGCTTTCTTT. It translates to CASSQVPLRRDTEAFF.

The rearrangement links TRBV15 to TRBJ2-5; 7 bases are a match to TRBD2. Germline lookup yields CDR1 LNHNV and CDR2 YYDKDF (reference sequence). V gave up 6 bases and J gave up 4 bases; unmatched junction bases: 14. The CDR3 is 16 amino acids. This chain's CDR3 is CATRRVAGEYIETQYF. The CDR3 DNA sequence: TGTGCCACCAGGAGGGTGGCGGGGGAGTACATAGAGACCCAGTACTTC.

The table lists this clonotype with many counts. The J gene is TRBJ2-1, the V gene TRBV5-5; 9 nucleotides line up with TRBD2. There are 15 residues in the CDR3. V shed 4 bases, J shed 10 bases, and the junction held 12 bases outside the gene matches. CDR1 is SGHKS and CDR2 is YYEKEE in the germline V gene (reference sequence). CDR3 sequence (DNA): TGTGCCAGCAGCGCGGGACTAGCTGGGTCAGAGGAGCAGTTCTTC. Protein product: CASSAGLAGSEEQFF.

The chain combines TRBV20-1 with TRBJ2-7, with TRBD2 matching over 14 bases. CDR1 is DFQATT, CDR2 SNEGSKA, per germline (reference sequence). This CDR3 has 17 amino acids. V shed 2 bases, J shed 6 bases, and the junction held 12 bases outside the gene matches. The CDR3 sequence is CSARPGTSGSRWGEQYF. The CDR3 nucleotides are TGCAGTGCTAGACCCGGGACTAGCGGGAGTCGGTGGGGCGAGCAGTACTTC.

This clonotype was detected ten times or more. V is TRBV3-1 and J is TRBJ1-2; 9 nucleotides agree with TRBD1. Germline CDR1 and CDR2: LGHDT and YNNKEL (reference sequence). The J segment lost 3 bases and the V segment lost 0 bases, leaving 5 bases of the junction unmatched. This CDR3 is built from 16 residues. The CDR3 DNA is TGTGCCAGCAGCCAAGAGAACAGGGGGCCGGACTATGGCTACACCTTC. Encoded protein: CASSQENRGPDYGYTF. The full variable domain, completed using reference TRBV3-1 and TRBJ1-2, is DTAVSQTPKYLVTQMGNDKSIKCEQNLGHDTMYWYKQDSKKFLKIMFSYNNKELIINETVPNRFSPKSPDKAHLNLHINSLELGDSAVYFCASSQENRGPDYGYTFGSGTRLTVV.

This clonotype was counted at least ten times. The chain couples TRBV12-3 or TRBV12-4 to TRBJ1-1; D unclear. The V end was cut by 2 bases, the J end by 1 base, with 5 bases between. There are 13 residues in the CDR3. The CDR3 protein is CASSLYSNTEAFF. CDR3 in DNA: TGTGCCAGCAGTTTATACTCGAACACTGAAGCTTTCTTT.

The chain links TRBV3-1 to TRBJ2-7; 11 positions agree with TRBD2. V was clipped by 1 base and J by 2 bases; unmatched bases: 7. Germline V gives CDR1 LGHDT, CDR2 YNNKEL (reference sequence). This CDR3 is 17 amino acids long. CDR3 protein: CASSQGLAGGKAYEQYV. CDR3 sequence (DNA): TGTGCCAGCAGCCAAGGTCTAGCGGGGGGAAAGGCCTACGAGCAGTACGTC.

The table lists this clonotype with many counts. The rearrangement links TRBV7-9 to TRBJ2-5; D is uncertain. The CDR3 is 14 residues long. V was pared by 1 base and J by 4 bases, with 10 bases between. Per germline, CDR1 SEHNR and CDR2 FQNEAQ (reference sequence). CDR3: CASSLESGTETQYF. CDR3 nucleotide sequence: TGTGCCAGCAGCTTAGAATCAGGAACAGAGACCCAGTACTTC.

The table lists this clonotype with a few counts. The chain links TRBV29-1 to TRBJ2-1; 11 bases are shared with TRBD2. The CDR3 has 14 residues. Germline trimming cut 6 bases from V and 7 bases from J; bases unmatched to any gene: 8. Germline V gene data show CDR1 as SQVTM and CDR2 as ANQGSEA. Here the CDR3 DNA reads TGCAGCGTCGAGGGGGCTAGCGGGGGGAATGAGCAGTTCTTC. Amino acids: CSVEGASGGNEQFF.

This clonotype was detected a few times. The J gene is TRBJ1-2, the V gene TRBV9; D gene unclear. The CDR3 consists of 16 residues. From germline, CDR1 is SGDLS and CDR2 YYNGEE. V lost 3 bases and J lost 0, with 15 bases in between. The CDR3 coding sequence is TGTGCCAGCAGCGATCCCCTGGACGGGTCTAACTATGGCTACACCTTC. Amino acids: CASSDPLDGSNYGYTF.

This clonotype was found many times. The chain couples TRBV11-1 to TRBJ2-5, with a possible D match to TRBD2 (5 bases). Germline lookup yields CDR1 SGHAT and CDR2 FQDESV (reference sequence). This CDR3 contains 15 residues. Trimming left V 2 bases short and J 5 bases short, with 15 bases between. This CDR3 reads CASSLYRGSGETQYF. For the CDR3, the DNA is TGTGCCAGCAGCTTATACCGTGGGAGTGGTGAGACCCAGTACTTC.

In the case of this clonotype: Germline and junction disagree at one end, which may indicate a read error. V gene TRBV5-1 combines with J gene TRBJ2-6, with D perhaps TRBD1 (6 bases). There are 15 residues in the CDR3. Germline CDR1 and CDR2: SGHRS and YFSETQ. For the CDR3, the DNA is TGCGCCAGCAGCAGCGACAGGTCTGGGGCCAACGTCCTGAGTTTC. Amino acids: CASSSDRSGANVLSF.

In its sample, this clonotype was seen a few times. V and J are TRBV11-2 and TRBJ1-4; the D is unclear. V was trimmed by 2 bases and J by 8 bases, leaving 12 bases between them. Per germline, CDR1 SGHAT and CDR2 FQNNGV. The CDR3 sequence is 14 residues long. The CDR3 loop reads CASSLPLPREKLFF. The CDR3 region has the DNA TGTGCCAGCAGCTTACCCCTCCCCCGGGAAAAACTGTTTTTT. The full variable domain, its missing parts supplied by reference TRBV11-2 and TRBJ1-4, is EAGVAQSPRYKIIEKRQSVAFWCNPISGHATLYWYQQILGQGPKLLIQFQNNGVVDDSQLPKDRFSAERLKGVDSTLKIQPAKLEDSAVYLCASSLPLPREKLFFGSGTQLSVL.

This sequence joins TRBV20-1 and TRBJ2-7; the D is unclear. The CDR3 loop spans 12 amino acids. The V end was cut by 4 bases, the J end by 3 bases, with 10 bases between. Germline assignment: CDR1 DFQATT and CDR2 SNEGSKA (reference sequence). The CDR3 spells CSATTGGYEQYV. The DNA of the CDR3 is TGCAGTGCTACAACGGGCGGCTACGAGCAGTACGTC.

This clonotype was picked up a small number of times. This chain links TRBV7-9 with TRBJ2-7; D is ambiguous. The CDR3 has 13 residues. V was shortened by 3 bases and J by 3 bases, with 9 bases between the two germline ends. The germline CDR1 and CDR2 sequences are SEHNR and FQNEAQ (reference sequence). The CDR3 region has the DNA TGTGCCAGCAGCTTTCAGGATTACTACGAGCAGTACTTC. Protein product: CASSFQDYYEQYF. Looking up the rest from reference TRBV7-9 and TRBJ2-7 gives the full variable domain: DTGVSQNPRHKITKRGQNVTFRCDPISEHNRLYWYRQTLGQGPEFLTYFQNEAQLEKSRLLSDRFSAERPKGSFSTLEIQRTEQGDSAMYLCASSFQDYYEQYFGPGTRLTVT.

This CDR3 is CSVEDSGYYTEAFF. The CDR3 DNA sequence: TGCAGCGTTGAAGATTCGGGTTATTACACTGAAGCTTTCTTT. The chain links TRBV29-1 to TRBJ1-1; D ambiguous. V was trimmed by 0 bases and J by 3 bases, leaving 11 bases between them. The CDR3 is 14 amino acids. CDR1 SQVTM and CDR2 ANQGSEA come from the germline V gene. The full variable domain, in which reference TRBV29-1 and TRBJ1-1 provide the parts outside the CDR3, is SAVISQKPSRDICQRGTSLTIQCQVDSQVTMMFWYRQQPGQSLTLIATANQGSEATYESGFVIDKFPISRPNLTFSTLTVSNMSPEDSSIYLCSVEDSGYYTEAFFGQGTRLTVV.

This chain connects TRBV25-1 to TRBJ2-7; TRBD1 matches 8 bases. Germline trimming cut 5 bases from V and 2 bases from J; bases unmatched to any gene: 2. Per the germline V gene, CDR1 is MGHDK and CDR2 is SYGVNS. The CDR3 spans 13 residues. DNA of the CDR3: TGTGCCAGCAGTAAGGGACAGGCCTACGAGCAGTACTTC. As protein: CASSKGQAYEQYF.

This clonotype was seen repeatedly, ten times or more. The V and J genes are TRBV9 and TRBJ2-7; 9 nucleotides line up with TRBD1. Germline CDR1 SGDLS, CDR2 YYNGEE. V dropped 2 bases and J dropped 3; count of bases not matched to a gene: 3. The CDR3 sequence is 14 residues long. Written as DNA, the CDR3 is TGTGCCAGCAGCGTCGGGACAGGGCTCTACGAGCAGTACTTC. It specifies CASSVGTGLYEQYF.

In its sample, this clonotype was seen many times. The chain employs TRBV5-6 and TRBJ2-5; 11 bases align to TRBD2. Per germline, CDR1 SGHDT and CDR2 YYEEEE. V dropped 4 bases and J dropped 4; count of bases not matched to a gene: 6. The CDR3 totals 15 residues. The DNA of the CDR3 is TGTGCCAGCAGCATACTAGCGGGAGAGGTAGAGACCCAGTACTTC. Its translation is CASSILAGEVETQYF.

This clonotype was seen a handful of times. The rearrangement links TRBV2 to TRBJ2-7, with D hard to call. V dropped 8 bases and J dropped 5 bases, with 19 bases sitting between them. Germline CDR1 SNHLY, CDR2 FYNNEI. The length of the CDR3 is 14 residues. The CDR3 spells CASRVNGLSDEQYF. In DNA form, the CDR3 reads TGTGCCAGCCGGGTGAACGGCCTCAGCGACGAGCAGTACTTC.